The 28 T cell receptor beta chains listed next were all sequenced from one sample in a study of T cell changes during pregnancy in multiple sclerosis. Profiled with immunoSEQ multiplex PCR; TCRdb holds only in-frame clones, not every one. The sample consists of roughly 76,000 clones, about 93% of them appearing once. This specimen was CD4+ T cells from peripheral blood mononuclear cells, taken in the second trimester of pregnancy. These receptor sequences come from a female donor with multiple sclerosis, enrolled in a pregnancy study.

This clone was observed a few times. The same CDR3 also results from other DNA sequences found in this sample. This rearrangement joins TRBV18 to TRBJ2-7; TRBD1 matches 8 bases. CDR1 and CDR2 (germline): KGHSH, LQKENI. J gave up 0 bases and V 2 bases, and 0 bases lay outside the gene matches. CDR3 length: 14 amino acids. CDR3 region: CASSPGTGSYEQYF. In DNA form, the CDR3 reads TGTGCCAGCTCACCAGGGACAGGCTCCTACGAGCAGTACTTC.

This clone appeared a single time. The CDR3: CASSLERGGREQYF. The CDR3 bases are TGTGCCAGCAGCTTAGAACGTGGGGGCCGGGAGCAGTACTTC. V is TRBV7-8 and J is TRBJ2-7, with TRBD1 as a possible D gene (6 bases). This CDR3 region has 14 residues. V lost 1 base to trimming and J lost 7 bases, with 14 bases between them. Germline V gene sequence: CDR1 SGHVS, CDR2 FQNEAQ.

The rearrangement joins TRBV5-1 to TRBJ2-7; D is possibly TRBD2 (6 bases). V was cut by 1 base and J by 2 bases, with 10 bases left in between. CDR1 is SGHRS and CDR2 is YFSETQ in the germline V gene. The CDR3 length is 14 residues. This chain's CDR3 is CASSLSSGPYEQYF. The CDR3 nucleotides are TGCGCCAGCAGCTTGAGTAGCGGCCCCTACGAGCAGTACTTC.

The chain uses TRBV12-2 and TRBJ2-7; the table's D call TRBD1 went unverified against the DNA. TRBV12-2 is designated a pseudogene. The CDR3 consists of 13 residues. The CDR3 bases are TGTGCAAGTCGCTACGGACAGGGAGACGAGCAGTACTTC. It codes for CASRYGQGDEQYF.

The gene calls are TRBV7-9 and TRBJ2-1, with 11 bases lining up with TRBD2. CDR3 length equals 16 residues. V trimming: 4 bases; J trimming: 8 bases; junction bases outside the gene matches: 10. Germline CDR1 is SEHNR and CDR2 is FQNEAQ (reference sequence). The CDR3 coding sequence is TGTGCCAGCAGCTCCTATAGCGGGAGGGCCGGGGATGAGCAGTTCTTC. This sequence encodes CASSSYSGRAGDEQFF.

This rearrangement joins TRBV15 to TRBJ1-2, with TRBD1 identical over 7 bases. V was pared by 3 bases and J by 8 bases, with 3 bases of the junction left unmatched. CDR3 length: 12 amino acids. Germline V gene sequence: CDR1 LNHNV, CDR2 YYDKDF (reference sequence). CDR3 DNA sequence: TGTGCCACCAGCAGGGGACAGCAAGGCTACACCTTC. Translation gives CATSRGQQGYTF.

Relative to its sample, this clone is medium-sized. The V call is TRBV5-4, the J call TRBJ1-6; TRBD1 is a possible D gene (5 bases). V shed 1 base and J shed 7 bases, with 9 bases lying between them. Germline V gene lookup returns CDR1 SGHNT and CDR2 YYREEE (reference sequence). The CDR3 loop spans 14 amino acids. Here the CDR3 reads CASSLRQGNSPLHF. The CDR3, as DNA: TGTGCCAGCAGCTTGCGGCAGGGCAATTCACCCCTCCACTTT.

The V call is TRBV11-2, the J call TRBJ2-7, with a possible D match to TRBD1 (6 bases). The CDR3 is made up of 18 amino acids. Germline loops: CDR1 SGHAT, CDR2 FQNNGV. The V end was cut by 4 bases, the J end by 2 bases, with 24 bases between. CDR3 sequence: CASSSRTVGAGSPYEQYF. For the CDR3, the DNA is TGTGCCAGCAGCTCCAGGACAGTCGGGGCGGGTAGTCCCTACGAGCAGTACTTC.

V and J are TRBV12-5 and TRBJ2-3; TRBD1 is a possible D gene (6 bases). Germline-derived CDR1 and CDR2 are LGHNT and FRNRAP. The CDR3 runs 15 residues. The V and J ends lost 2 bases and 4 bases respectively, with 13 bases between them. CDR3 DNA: TGTGCTAGTGGTTTGAAGACAGGATCCTCAGATACGCAGTATTTT. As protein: CASGLKTGSSDTQYF.

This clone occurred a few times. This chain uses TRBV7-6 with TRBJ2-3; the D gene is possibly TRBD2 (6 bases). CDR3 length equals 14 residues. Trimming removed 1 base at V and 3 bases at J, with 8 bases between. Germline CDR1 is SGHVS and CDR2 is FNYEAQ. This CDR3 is CASSLGSGTDTQYF. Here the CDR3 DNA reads TGTGCCAGCAGCTTAGGTAGCGGAACAGATACGCAGTATTTT.

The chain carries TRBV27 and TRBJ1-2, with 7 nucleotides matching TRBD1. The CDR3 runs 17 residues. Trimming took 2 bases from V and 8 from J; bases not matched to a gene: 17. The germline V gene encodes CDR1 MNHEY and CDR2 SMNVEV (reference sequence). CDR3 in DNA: TGTGCCAGCAGTTTACGCGCAGGTGTAGGGGGCGCCCAAGGCTACACCTTC. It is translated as CASSLRAGVGGAQGYTF.

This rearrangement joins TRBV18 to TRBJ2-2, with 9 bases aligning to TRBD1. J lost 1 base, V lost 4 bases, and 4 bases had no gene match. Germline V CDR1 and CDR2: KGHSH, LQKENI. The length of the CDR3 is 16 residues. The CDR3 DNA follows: TGTGCCAGCTCACTATACAGGGGGCTGAACACCGGGGAGCTGTTTTTT. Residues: CASSLYRGLNTGELFF. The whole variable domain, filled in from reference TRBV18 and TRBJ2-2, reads NAGVMQNPRHLVRRRGQEARLRCSPMKGHSHVYWYRQLPEEGLKFMVYLQKENIIDESGMPKERFSAEFPKEGPSILRIQQVVRGDSAAYFCASSLYRGLNTGELFFGEGSRLTVL.

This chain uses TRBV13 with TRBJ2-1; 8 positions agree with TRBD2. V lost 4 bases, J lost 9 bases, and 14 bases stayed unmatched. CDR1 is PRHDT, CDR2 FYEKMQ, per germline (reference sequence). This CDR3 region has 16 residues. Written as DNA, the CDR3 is TGTGCCAGCAGCTCACCCGGGACTAGGGACTTGGGTGAGCAGTTCTTC. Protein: CASSSPGTRDLGEQFF.

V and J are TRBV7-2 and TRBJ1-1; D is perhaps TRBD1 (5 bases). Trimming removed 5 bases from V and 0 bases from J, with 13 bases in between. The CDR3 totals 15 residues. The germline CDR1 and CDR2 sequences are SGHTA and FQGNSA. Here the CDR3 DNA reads TGTGCCAGCAGCCCAACGGGACTGATGAACACTGAAGCTTTCTTT. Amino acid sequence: CASSPTGLMNTEAFF.

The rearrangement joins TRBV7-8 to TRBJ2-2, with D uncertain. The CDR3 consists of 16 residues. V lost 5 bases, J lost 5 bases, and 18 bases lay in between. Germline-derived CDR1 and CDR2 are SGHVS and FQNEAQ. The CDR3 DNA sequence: TGTGCCAGCAGCCCACCCCTCGCGGCCGGTACCGGGGAGCTGTTTTTT. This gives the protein CASSPPLAAGTGELFF.

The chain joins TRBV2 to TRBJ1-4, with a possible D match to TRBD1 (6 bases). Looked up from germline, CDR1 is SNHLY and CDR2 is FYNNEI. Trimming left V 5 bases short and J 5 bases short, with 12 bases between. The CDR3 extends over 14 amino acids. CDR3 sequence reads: CASSSRTVNEKLFF. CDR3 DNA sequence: TGTGCCAGCAGTTCTAGGACAGTAAATGAAAAACTGTTTTTT.

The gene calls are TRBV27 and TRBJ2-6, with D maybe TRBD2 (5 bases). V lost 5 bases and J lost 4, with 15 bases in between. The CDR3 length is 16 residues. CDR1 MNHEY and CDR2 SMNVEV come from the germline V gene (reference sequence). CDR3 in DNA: TGTGCCAGCAGTCCGTATCGCCCGGGAGGGGCCAACGTCCTGACTTTC. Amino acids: CASSPYRPGGANVLTF.

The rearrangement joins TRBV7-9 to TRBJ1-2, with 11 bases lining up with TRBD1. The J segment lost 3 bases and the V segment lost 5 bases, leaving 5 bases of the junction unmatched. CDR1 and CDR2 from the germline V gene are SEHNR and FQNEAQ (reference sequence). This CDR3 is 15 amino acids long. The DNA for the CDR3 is TGTGCCAGCAGCAGGAGGGACAGGGGGGACTATGGCTACACCTTC. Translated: CASSRRDRGDYGYTF. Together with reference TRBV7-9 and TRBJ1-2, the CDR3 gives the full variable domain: DTGVSQNPRHKITKRGQNVTFRCDPISEHNRLYWYRQTLGQGPEFLTYFQNEAQLEKSRLLSDRFSAERPKGSFSTLEIQRTEQGDSAMYLCASSRRDRGDYGYTFGSGTRLTVV.

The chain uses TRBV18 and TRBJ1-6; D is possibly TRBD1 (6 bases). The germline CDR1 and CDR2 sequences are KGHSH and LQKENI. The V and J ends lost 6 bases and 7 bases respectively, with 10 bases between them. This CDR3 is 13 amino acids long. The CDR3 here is CASSPTGNSPLHF. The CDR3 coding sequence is TGTGCCAGCTCGCCTACAGGGAATTCACCCCTCCACTTT.

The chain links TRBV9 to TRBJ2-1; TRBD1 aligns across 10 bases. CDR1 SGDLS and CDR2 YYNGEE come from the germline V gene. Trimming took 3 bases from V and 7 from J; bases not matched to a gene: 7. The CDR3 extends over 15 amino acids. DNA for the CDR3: TGTGCCAGCAGCGACCGGGACAGGGGTTCTAATGAGCAGTTCTTC. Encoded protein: CASSDRDRGSNEQFF.

CDR3 amino acids: CSVEDRGLHEQFF. The CDR3 DNA follows: TGCAGCGTTGAGGACCGGGGACTCCATGAGCAGTTCTTC. The chain recombines TRBV29-1 with TRBJ2-1; D possibly corresponds to TRBD2 (6 bases). The germline CDR1 and CDR2 sequences are SQVTM and ANQGSEA. V lost 3 bases, J lost 8 bases, and 14 bases lay in between. This CDR3 has 13 residues.

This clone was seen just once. CDR3 bases: TGTGCCACCACCGCGGGCAGGGGCCCCTCCTACGAGCAGTACTTC. Its translation: CATTAGRGPSYEQYF. This rearrangement joins TRBV15 to TRBJ2-7, with D maybe TRBD1 (6 bases). Trimming took off 7 bases at V and 0 bases at J, with 16 bases between the two ends. This CDR3 contains 15 residues. Germline loops: CDR1 LNHNV, CDR2 YYDKDF (reference sequence). Using reference TRBV15 and TRBJ2-7 for the parts outside the CDR3, the full variable domain is DAMVIQNPRYQVTQFGKPVTLSCSQTLNHNVMYWYQQKSSQAPKLLFHYYDKDFNNEADTPDNFQSRRPNTSFCFLDIRSPGLGDTAMYLCATTAGRGPSYEQYFGPGTRLTVT.

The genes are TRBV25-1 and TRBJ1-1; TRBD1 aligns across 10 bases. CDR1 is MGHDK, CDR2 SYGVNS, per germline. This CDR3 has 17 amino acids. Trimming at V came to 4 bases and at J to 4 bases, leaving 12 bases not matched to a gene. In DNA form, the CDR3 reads TGTGCCAGCAGTGCGGGACAGGGGCGATCGCTGAGCACTGAAGCTTTCTTT. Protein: CASSAGQGRSLSTEAFF.

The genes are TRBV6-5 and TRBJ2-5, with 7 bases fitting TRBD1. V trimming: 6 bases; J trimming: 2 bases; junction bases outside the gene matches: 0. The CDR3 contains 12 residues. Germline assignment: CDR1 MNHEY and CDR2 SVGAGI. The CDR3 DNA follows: TGTGCCAGCAGACAGGGGCAAGAGACCCAGTACTTC. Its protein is CASRQGQETQYF.

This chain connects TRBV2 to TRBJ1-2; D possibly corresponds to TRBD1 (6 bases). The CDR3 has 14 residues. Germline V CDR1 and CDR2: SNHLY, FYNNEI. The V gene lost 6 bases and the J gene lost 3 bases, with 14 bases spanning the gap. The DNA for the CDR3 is TGTGCCAGCAGAGCGACAGGCGCACACTATGGCTACACCTTC. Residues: CASRATGAHYGYTF.

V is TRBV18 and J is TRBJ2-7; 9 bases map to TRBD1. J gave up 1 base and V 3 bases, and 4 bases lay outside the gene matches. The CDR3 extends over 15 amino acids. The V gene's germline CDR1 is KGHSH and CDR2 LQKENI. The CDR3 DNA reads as TGTGCCAGCTCACCGCGACAGGGGGTATCCTACGAGCAGTACTTC. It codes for CASSPRQGVSYEQYF.

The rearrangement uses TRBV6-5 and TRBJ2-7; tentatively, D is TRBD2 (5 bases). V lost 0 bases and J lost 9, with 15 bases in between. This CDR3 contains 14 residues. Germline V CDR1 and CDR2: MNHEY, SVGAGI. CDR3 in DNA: TGTGCCAGCAGTTACTCGGTTCAGGCTCGGGGGCAGTACTTC. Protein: CASSYSVQARGQYF.

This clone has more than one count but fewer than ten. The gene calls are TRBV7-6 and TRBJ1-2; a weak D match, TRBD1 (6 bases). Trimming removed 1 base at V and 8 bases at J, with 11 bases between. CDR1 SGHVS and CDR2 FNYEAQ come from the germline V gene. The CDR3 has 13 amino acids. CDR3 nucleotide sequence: TGTGCCAGCAGCTTAGGGGGGCCGGGCGGCTACACCTTC. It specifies CASSLGGPGGYTF.